Shown below are 11 T cell receptor beta chains from a single sample sequenced in a study of response to subunit inactivated influenza vaccine. TCRdb re-called the RT-PCR reads with MiXCR, one entry per CDR3 protein. Of approximately 520,000 distinct CDR3 sequences in the sample, 25% were seen once. The sample was CD4+ T cells sorted from PBMCs, taken roughly 5 days after vaccination. These receptors were taken from a man between 50 and 59 years old who received an inactivated influenza vaccine.

This clonotype was detected many times. V and J are TRBV28 and TRBJ1-3; D gene ambiguous. The germline V and J ends were trimmed by 1 base and 7 bases, with 8 bases remaining between them. In germline, CDR1 is MDHEN, CDR2 SYDVKM. The CDR3 totals 13 residues. The CDR3 coding sequence is TGTGCCAGCAGTTTATCGACTAGGAACACCATATATTTT. Protein: CASSLSTRNTIYF.

In this sample, this clonotype turned up many times. J is TRBJ2-3 and V is TRBV6-2 or TRBV6-3; TRBD1 matches 8 bases. The CDR3 loop spans 15 amino acids. V shed 6 bases, J shed 7 bases, and the junction held 12 bases outside the gene matches. Germline V gene sequence: CDR1 MNHEY, CDR2 SVGEGT. The CDR3 bases are TGTGCCAGCAGGACTGGGCAGGGGGCGGTTAATACGCAGTATTTT. Translating it yields CASRTGQGAVNTQYF.

The sample holds a few counts of this clonotype. The chain recombines TRBV11-2 with TRBJ2-1; D is unclear. Trimming pared 8 bases from V and 5 bases from J, leaving 16 bases between. Germline CDR1 reads SGHAT; CDR2 reads FQNNGV. This CDR3 has 14 amino acids. The CDR3 region is CASRSRTQDNEQFF. The DNA for the CDR3 is TGTGCCAGCCGATCTCGGACCCAGGACAATGAGCAGTTCTTC.

The rearrangement uses TRBV25-1 and TRBJ2-1; D may match TRBD1 or TRBD2 (6 bases each). Trimming left V 8 bases short and J 3 bases short, with 17 bases between. CDR1 is MGHDK, CDR2 SYGVNS, per germline. The CDR3 runs 15 residues. CDR3 DNA: TGTGCCAGCTCCGCCTCCCGGGGGCTCTACAATGAGCAGTTCTTC. It specifies CASSASRGLYNEQFF. Full variable domain (outside the CDR3, taken from reference TRBV25-1 and TRBJ2-1): EADIYQTPRYLVIGTGKKITLECSQTMGHDKMYWYQQDPGMELHLIHYSYGVNSTEKGDLSSESTVSRIRTEHFPLTLESARPSHTSQYLCASSASRGLYNEQFFGPGTRLTVL.

This clonotype was observed a handful of times. The rearrangement links TRBV12-3 or TRBV12-4 to TRBJ1-5; D is undetermined. The CDR3 has 14 residues. Trimming pared 2 bases from V and 4 bases from J, leaving 9 bases between. The CDR3 DNA sequence: TGTGCCAGCAGTTTACCAGGAATTAATCAGCCCCAGCATTTT. This sequence encodes CASSLPGINQPQHF.

There are a few counts of this clonotype. The chain links TRBV9 to TRBJ2-3; TRBD2 aligns across 13 bases. The CDR3 consists of 17 residues. Germline CDR1 SGDLS, CDR2 YYNGEE. J lost 1 base, V lost 4 bases, and 6 bases had no gene match. CDR3 DNA sequence: TGTGCCAGCAGCTCCCGACTAGCGGGGGGACGCACAGATACGCAGTATTTT. This sequence encodes CASSSRLAGGRTDTQYF.

This clonotype was seen a few times. This chain links TRBV20-1 with TRBJ1-5, with D hard to call. Germline-derived CDR1 and CDR2 are DFQATT and SNEGSKA (reference sequence). The CDR3 covers 15 residues. The V end was cut by 3 bases, the J end by 0 bases, with 12 bases between. In DNA, the CDR3 is TGCAGTGCTAGGGGCGGCAGTGATAGCAATCAGCCCCAGCATTTT. Translated, it gives CSARGGSDSNQPQHF.

The J gene is TRBJ2-1, the V gene TRBV29-1, with TRBD1 matching over 8 bases. Trimming removed 4 bases from V and 10 bases from J; junction bases left unmatched: 6. CDR3 length: 12 amino acids. CDR1 SQVTM and CDR2 ANQGSEA come from the germline V gene. DNA of the CDR3: TGCAGCGTTGGCAGGGGGCAGGAAGAGCAGTTCTTC. As protein: CSVGRGQEEQFF.

The sample holds one count of this clonotype. Here the CDR3 reads CASSYPYRVAKNIQYF. In DNA form, the CDR3 reads TGTGCCAGCAGTTACCCTTACAGGGTAGCCAAAAACATTCAGTACTTC. The chain recombines TRBV6-2 or TRBV6-3 with TRBJ2-4, with D maybe TRBD1 (6 bases). The CDR3 loop spans 16 amino acids. The V end lost 2 bases, the J end lost 0 bases, and 11 bases lay between the germline ends. Germline CDR1 MNHEY, CDR2 SVGEGT.

Only a few counts were recorded for this clonotype. The CDR3 spells CASSLFGVDEQFF. CDR3 bases: TGTGCCAGCAGCTTATTCGGGGTGGATGAGCAGTTCTTC. The chain has TRBV7-9 and TRBJ2-1, with D possibly TRBD2 on 5 matching bases. There are 13 residues in the CDR3. The germline V gene has CDR1 SEHNR and CDR2 FQNEAQ (reference sequence). Between the trimmed V and J ends, which lost 2 bases and 8 bases, there was a span of 10 bases.

This clonotype appeared many times. V is TRBV5-6 and J is TRBJ2-7, with a weak D call TRBD1 (6 bases). Germline V gene lookup returns CDR1 SGHDT and CDR2 YYEEEE. Trimming shortened V by 4 bases and J by 2 bases, and 13 bases separated the two germline ends. The CDR3 contains 14 residues. The CDR3 coding sequence is TGTGCCAGCAGCCTCTGGGACAACACCTACGAGCAGTACTTC. Its protein product is CASSLWDNTYEQYF.